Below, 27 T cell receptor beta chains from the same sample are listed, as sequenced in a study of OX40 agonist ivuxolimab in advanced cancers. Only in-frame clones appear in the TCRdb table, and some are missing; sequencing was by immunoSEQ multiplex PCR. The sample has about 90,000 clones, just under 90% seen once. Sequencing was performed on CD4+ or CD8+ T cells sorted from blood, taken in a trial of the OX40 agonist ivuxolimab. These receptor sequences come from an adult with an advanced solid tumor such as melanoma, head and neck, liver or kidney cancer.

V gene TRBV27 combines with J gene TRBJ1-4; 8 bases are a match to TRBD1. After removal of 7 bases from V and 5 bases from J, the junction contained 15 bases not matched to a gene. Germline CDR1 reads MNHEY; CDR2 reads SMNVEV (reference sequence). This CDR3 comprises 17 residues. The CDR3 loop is CASTTLGQGRGNEKLFF. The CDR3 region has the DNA TGTGCCAGCACTACCTTAGGACAGGGCAGAGGCAATGAAAAACTGTTTTTT.

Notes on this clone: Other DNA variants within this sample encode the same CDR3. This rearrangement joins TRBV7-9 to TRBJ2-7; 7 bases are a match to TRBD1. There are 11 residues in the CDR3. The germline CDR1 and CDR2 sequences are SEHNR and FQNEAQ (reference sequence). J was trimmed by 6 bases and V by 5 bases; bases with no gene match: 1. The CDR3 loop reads CASSPGGEQYF. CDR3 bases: TGTGCCAGCAGCCCAGGGGGCGAGCAGTACTTC.

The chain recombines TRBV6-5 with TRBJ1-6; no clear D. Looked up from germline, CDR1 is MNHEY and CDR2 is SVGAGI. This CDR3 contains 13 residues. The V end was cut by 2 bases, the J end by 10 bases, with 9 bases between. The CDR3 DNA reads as TGTGCCAGCAGTTACCAGGAGCAATCACCCCTCCACTTT. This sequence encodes CASSYQEQSPLHF.

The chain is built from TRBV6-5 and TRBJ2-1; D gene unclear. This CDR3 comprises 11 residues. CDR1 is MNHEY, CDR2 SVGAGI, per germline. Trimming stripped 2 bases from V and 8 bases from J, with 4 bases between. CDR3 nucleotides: TGTGCCAGCAGTTACCTCCATGAGCAGTTCTTC. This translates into CASSYLHEQFF.

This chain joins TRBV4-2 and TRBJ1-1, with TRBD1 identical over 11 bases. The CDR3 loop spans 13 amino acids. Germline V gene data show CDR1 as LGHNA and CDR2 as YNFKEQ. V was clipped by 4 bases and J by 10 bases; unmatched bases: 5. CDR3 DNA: TGTGCCAGCAGCCCGGACAGGGGGCGTGTAGCTTTCTTT. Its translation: CASSPDRGRVAFF.

This CDR3 is CASSVSWQGTDTQYF. CDR3 nucleotide sequence: TGTGCCAGCAGCGTCTCCTGGCAGGGCACAGATACGCAGTATTTT. J is TRBJ2-3 and V is TRBV9; the D is unclear. The V and J ends lost 2 bases and 1 base respectively, with 11 bases between them. This CDR3 comprises 15 residues. Germline CDR1 is SGDLS and CDR2 is YYNGEE.

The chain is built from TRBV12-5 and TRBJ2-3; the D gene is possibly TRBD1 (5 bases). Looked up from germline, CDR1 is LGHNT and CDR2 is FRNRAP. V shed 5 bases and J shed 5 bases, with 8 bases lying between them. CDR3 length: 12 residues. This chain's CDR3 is CASGLRGDTQYF. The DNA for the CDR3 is TGTGCTAGTGGTCTAAGGGGAGATACGCAGTATTTT.

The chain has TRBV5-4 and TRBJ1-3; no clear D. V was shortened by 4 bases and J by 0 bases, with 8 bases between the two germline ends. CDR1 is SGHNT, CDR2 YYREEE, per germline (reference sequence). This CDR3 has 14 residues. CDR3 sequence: CASSRHGSGNTIYF. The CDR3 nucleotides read TGTGCCAGCAGCCGACACGGCTCTGGAAACACCATATATTTT.

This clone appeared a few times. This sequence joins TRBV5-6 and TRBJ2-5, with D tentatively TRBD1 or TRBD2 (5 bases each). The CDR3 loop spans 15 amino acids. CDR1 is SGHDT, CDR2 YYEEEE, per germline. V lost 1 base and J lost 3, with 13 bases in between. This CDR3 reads CASSLRGGREETQYF. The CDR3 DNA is TGTGCCAGCAGCTTGCGTGGGGGTCGAGAAGAGACCCAGTACTTC.

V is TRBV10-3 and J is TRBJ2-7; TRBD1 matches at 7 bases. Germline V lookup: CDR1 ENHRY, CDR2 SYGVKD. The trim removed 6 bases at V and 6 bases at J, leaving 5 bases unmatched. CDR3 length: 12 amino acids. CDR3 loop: CAISETGSEQYF. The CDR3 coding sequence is TGTGCCATCAGCGAGACAGGGAGCGAGCAGTACTTC.

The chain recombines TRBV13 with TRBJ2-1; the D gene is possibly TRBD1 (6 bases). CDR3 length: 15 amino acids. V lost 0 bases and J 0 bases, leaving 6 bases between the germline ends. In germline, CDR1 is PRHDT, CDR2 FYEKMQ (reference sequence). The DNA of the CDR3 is TGTGCCAGCAGCTTAGGGGACAGCTCCTACAATGAGCAGTTCTTC. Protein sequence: CASSLGDSSYNEQFF.

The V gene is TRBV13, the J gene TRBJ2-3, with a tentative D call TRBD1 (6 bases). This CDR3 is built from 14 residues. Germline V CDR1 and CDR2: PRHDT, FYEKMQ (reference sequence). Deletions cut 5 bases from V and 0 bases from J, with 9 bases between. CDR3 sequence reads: CASSGQISTDTQYF. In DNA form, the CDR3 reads TGTGCCAGCAGCGGACAGATTAGCACAGATACGCAGTATTTT.

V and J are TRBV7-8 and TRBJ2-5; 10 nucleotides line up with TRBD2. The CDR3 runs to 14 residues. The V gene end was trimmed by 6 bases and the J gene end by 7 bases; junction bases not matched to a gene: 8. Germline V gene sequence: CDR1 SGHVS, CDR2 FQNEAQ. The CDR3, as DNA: TGTGCCAGCAGGGAGGGACTAGCGAAACGGACCCAGTACTTC. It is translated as CASREGLAKRTQYF.

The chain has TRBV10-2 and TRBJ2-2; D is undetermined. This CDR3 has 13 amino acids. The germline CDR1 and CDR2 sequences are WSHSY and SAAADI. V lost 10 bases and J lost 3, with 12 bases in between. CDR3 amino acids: CATGREDTGELFF. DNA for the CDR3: TGCGCCACCGGTAGGGAAGACACCGGGGAGCTGTTTTTT.

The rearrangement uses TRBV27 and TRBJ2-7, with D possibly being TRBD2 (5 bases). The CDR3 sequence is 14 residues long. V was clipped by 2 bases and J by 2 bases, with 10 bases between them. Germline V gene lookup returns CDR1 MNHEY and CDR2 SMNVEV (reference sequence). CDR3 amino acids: CASSLGGIAYEQYF. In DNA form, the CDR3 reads TGTGCCAGCAGTTTAGGAGGAATCGCCTACGAGCAGTACTTC.

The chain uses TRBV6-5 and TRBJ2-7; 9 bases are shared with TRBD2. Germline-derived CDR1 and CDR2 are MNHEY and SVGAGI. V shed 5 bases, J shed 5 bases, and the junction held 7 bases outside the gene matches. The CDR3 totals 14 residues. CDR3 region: CASSERGARDEQYF. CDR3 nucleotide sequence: TGTGCCAGCAGTGAGCGGGGGGCCCGCGACGAGCAGTACTTC.

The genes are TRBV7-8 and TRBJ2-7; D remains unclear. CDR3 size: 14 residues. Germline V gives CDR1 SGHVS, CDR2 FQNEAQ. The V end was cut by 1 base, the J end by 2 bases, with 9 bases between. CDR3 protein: CASSLGLAPYEQYF. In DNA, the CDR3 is TGTGCCAGCAGCTTAGGACTCGCCCCCTACGAGCAGTACTTC.

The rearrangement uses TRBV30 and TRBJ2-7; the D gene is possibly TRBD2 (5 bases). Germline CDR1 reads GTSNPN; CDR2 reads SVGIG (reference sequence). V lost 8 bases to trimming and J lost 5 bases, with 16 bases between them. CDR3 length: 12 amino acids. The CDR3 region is CAQSSGPHEQYF. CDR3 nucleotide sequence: TGTGCCCAGTCCAGCGGTCCCCACGAGCAGTACTTC. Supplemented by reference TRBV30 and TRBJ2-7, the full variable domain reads SQTIHQWPATLVQPVGSPLSLECTVEGTSNPNLYWYRQAAGRGLQLLFYSVGIGQISSEVPQNLSASRPQDRQFILSSKKLLLSDSGFYLCAQSSGPHEQYFGPGTRLTVT.

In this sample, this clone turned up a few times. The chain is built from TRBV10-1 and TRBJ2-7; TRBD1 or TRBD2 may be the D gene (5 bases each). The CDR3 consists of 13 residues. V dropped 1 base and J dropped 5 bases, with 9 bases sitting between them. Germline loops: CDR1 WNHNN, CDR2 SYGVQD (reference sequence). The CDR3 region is CASSEFEGHEQYF. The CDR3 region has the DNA TGCGCCAGCAGTGAGTTTGAGGGGCACGAGCAGTACTTC.

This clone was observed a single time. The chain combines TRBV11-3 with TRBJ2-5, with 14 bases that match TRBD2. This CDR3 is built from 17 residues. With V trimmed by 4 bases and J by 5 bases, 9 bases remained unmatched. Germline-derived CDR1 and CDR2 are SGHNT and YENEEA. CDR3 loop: CASSSIGLAGGVETQYF. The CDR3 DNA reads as TGTGCCAGCAGCTCGATCGGACTAGCGGGAGGAGTTGAGACCCAGTACTTC.

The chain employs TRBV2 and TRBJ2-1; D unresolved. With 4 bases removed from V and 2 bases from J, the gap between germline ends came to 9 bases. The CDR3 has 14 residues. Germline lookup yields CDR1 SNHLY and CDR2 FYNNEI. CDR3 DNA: TGTGCCAGCAGTGGGCTGGGTACCTACAATGAGCAGTTCTTC. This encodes CASSGLGTYNEQFF.

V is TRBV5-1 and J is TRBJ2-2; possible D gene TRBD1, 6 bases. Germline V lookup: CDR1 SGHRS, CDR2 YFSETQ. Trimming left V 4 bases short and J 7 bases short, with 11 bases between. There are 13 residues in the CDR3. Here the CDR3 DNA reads TGCGCCAGCAGCCCAGGACAGTTCGGGGAGCTGTTTTTT. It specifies CASSPGQFGELFF.

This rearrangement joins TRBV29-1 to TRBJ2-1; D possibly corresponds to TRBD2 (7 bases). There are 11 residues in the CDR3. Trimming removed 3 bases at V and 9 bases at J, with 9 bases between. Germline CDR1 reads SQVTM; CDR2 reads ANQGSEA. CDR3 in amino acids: CSVEGGREQFF. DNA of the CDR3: TGCAGCGTTGAGGGGGGGCGTGAGCAGTTCTTC.

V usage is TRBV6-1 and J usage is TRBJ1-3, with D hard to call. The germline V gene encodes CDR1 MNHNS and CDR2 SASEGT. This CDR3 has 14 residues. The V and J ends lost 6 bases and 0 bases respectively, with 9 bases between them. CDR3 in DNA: TGTGCCAGCAGGCCGACGTTCTCTGGAAACACCATATATTTT. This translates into CASRPTFSGNTIYF.

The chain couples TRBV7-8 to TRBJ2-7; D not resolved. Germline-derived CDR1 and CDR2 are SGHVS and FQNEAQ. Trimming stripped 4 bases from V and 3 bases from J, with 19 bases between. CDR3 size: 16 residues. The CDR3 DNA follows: TGTGCCAGCAGCTCCCCGGACCCAACGCGGTACTACGAGCAGTACTTC. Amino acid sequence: CASSSPDPTRYYEQYF.

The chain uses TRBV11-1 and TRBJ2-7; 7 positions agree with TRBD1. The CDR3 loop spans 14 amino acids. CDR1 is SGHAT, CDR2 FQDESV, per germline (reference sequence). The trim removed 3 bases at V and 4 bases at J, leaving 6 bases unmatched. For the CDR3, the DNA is TGTGCCAGCAGCTTCTCGGGACAGCTATACGAGCAGTACTTC. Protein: CASSFSGQLYEQYF.

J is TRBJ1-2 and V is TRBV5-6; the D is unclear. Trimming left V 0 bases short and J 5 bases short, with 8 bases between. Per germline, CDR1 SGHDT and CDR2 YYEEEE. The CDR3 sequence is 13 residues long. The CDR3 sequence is CASSLAELYGYTF. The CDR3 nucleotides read TGTGCCAGCAGCTTGGCCGAATTATATGGCTACACCTTC.